The clone carrying this TCR beta chain was found a few times. Its antigen is unidentified. Germline V gene data show CDR1 as SEHNR and CDR2 as FQNEAQ (reference sequence). Trimming shortened V by 7 bases and J by 1 base, and 8 bases separated the two germline ends. The CDR3 runs 14 residues. This sample stems from a study of cytomegalovirus exposure and HLA in healthy donors. Study observations and caveats: Researchers reported in a later analysis that common viral pathogens appeared linked to several top clusters.

Primers: 60 Vbeta forward and 13 Jbeta reverse. The repertoire was sequenced with immunoSEQ multiplex PCR; TCRdb's copy has only in-frame clones and lacks some. The sample records about 60,000 clones, 79% being singletons. This rearrangement joins TRBV7-9 to TRBJ2-6, with D possibly being TRBD1 (5 bases). Sequencing used PBMCs. This receptor was identified in a woman in her 30s in good health and CMV-seronegative. The CDR3 protein is CASTQGSGANVLTF. The CDR3 coding sequence is TGTGCCAGCACCCAGGGATCTGGGGCCAACGTCCTGACTTTC.